The next 9 T cell receptor beta chains were all read from a single sample in a study of OX40 agonist ivuxolimab in advanced cancers. Only in-frame clones appear in the TCRdb table, and some are missing; sequencing was by immunoSEQ multiplex PCR. The data contain under 70,000 clones, around 84% of them singletons. The sample was CD4+ or CD8+ T cells sorted from blood, taken in a trial of the OX40 agonist ivuxolimab. The receptors stem from an adult with an advanced solid tumor such as melanoma, head and neck, liver or kidney cancer.

The chain has TRBV2 and TRBJ2-5; D tentatively reads TRBD1 or TRBD2 (5 bases each). The J call is doubtful: the DNA matches TRBJ2-7 better. The CDR3 is made up of 14 amino acids. Germline CDR1 and CDR2: SNHLY and FYNNEI. The CDR3 sequence is CASSPRGSSYEQYF. DNA for the CDR3: TGTGCCAGCAGTCCCCGGGGCAGCTCCTACGAGCAGTACTTC.

The rearrangement joins TRBV5-1 to TRBJ2-7; D may correspond to TRBD1 or TRBD2 (6 bases each). The V gene's germline CDR1 is SGHRS and CDR2 YFSETQ. The V end lost 2 bases, the J end lost 2 bases, and 11 bases lay between the germline ends. The CDR3 runs 14 residues. This chain's CDR3 is CASSLRGETYEQYF. Here the CDR3 DNA reads TGCGCCAGCAGCTTAAGGGGGGAAACCTACGAGCAGTACTTC.

This clone occurred a few times. This chain connects TRBV4-2 to TRBJ2-2; D is unresolved. Germline V CDR1 and CDR2: LGHNA, YNFKEQ. CDR3 length equals 13 residues. Trimming removed 8 bases from V and 10 bases from J, with 17 bases in between. The CDR3 spells CASGRSTFMELFF. The CDR3 DNA follows: TGTGCCAGCGGGCGTTCGACTTTTATGGAGCTGTTTTTT.

This chain joins TRBV30 and TRBJ1-3; D unclear. The CDR3 runs to 14 residues. Deletions cut 7 bases from V and 0 bases from J, with 13 bases between. Germline-derived CDR1 and CDR2 are GTSNPN and SVGIG (reference sequence). The CDR3 sequence is CAFRTFISGNTIYF. In DNA form, the CDR3 reads TGTGCCTTTAGGACGTTCATCTCTGGAAACACCATATATTTT.

This rearrangement joins TRBV7-9 to TRBJ2-7; possibly TRBD2 for D (7 bases). V was cut by 2 bases and J by 0 bases, with 11 bases left in between. Germline V gene data show CDR1 as SEHNR and CDR2 as FQNEAQ (reference sequence). The CDR3 has 15 residues. The DNA for the CDR3 is TGTGCCAGCAGCTTACCGGGGGGCAGCTCCTACGAGCAGTACTTC. Residues: CASSLPGGSSYEQYF.

The chain recombines TRBV18 with TRBJ2-1, with a weak D call TRBD1 (6 bases). The germline gives CDR1 KGHSH, CDR2 LQKENI. Trimming stripped 6 bases from V and 4 bases from J, with 7 bases between. The CDR3 extends over 12 amino acids. CDR3 loop: CASSTGYNEQFF. The CDR3, as DNA: TGTGCCAGCTCTACAGGGTACAATGAGCAGTTCTTC.

This clone was seen a single time. The chain carries TRBV7-9 and TRBJ1-2, with TRBD1 as a possible D gene (6 bases). This CDR3 comprises 12 residues. Germline CDR1 SEHNR, CDR2 FQNEAQ (reference sequence). V was shortened by 7 bases and J by 1 base, with 7 bases between the two germline ends. The CDR3 spells CASTQGNYGYTF. The DNA for the CDR3 is TGTGCCAGCACACAGGGTAACTATGGCTACACCTTC.

J is TRBJ2-1 and V is TRBV5-1; 8 bases line up with TRBD2. The germline CDR1 and CDR2 sequences are SGHRS and YFSETQ. After removal of 3 bases from V and 12 bases from J, the junction contained 5 bases not matched to a gene. The CDR3 extends over 12 amino acids. CDR3 in DNA: TGCGCCAGCAGCTCGGGACTAGGTAGGCAGTTCTTC. Protein: CASSSGLGRQFF.

This chain's CDR3 is CASSFGGSGAETQYF. CDR3 in DNA: TGTGCCAGCAGTTTTGGCGGGAGTGGGGCGGAGACCCAGTACTTC. The rearrangement uses TRBV27 and TRBJ2-5; 7 positions match TRBD2. Germline CDR1 and CDR2: MNHEY and SMNVEV (reference sequence). Trimming took 3 bases from V and 5 from J; bases not matched to a gene: 9. There are 15 residues in the CDR3.